The T cell receptor (beta chain) under discussion was sequenced for a study of T cells after yellow fever vaccination. This clonotype was observed a handful of times. What it binds is not known. In making TCR cDNA, 5'RACE template switching added a universal primer site and UMIs to it. TCRdb re-called the 5' RACE reads with MiXCR, one entry per CDR3 protein. Of roughly 320,000 distinct CDR3 sequences in the sample, roughly a tenth are singletons; the top ten hold about 3.5%. This CDR3 is built from 14 residues. The J segment lost 7 bases and the V segment lost 10 bases, leaving 8 bases of the junction unmatched. Per germline, CDR1 MNHEY and CDR2 SVGEGT. General observations from the study: In post-booster samples, most primary-vaccination clones reappeared (approximately 96% CD4, 88% CD8).

This TCR came from a man aged 18 to 35 who received the YFV17D yellow fever vaccine. The sequencing here drew on CD4+ T cells sorted from PBMCs, taken 45 days after the yellow fever booster vaccination. The J gene is TRBJ2-1, the V gene TRBV6-2 or TRBV6-3; 12 bases map to TRBD2. The CDR3 coding sequence is TGTGCCACTACTGGACTAGCGGGGTCGAATGAGCAGTTCTTC. It specifies CATTGLAGSNEQFF.